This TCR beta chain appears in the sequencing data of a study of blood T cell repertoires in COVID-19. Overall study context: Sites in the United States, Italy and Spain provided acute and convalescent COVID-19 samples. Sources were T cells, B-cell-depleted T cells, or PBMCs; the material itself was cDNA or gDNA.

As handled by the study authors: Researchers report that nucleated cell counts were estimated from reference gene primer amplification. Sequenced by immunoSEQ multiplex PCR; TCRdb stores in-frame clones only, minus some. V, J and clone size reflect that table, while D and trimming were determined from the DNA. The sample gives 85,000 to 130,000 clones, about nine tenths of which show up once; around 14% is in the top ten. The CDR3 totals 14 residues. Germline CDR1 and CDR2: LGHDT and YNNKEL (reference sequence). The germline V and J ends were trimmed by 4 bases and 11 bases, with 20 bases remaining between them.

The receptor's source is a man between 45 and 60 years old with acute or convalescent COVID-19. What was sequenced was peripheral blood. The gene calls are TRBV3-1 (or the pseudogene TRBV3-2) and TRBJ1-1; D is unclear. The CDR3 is CASSPPSGGPTAFF. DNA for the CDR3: TGTGCCAGCAGCCCGCCCTCCGGAGGTCCTACTGCTTTCTTT.